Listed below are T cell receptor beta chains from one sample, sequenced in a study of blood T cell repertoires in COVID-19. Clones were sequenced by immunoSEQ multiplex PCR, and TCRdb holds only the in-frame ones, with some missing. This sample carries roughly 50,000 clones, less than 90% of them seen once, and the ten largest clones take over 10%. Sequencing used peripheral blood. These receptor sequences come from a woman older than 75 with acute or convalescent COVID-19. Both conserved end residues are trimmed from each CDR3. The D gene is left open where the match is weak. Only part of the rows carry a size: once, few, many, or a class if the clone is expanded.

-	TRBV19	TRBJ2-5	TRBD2	ASSIVPGGGETQY
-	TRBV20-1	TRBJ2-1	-	SASTGAYNEQF
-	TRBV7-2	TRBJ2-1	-	ASSLSGYNEQF
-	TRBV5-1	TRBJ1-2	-	ASARHPKDGYT
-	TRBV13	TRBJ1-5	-	ASSLRNQPQH
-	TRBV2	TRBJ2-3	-	ASSDRAGAPTDTQY
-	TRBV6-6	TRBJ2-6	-	ASSYLTENVLT
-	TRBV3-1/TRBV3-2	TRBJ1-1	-	ASSHRGMNTEAF
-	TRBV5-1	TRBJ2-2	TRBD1	ASSLSRQGITGELF
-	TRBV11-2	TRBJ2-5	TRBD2	ASSGGGLRETQY
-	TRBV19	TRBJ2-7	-	ASTGHTNYEQY
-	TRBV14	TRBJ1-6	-	ASSQNRVYNSPLH
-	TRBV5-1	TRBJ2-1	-	ASSLGSGGVRNEQF
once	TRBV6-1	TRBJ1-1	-	ASSDPGNTEAF
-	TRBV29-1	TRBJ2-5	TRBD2	SVVLAGRQETQY
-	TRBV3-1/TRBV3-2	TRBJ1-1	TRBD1	ASRAIQGEAF
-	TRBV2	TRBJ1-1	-	ASTSQRDTEAF
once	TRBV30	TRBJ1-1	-	AWSVRNGEKVNTEAF
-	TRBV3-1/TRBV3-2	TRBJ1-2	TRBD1	ASSPAGQGHT
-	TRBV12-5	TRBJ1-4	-	ASGLLTGTYEKLF
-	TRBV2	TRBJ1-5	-	ASSEGGKVWNQPQH
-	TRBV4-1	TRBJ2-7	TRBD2	ASSQERRTSGGAWYEQY
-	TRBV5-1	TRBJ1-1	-	ASSETTSNTEAF
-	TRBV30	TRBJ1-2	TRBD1	AWSVNRGQDGYT
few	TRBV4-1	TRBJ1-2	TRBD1	ASSQGGTGSYGYT
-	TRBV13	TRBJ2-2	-	ASSFPRGLNSNTGELF
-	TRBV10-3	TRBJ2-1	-	AIRGQLDNEQF
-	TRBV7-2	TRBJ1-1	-	ASSSQGIVNTEAF
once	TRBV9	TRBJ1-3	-	ASSVGTTRDTIY
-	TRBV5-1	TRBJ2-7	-	ASSNAGTQEQY
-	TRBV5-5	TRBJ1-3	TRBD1	ASSSGQAGNTIY
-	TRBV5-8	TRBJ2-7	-	ASSLGSGDYEQY
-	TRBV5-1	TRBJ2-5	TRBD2	ASSPGLAGANQETQY
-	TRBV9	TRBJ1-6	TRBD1	ASSAAGTGDSPLH
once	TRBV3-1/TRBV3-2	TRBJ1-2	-	ASSQAQDYGYT
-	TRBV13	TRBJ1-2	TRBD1	ASSLGTGKYGYT
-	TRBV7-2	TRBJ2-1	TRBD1	ASSPPNRGHEQF
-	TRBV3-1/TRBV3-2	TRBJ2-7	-	ASSLRDYEQY
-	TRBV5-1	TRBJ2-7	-	ASSLDKGYEQY
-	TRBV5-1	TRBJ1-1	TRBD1	ASSLVYRGGEAF
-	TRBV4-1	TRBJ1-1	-	ASSQGDWNTEAF
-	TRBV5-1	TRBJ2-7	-	ASSLVTPPYEQY
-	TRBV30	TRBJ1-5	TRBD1	AWTPGGSSNQPQH
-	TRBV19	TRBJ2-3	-	ASSPQRGIGGDTQY
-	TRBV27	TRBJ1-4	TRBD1	ASRSAGTGEKLF
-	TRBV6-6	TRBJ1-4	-	ASSYGGATNEKLF
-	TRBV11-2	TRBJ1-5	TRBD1	ASSSGTVSNQPQH
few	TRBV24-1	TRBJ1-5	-	ATSDSFRSNQPQH
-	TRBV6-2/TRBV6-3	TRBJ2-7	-	ASSLNSYEQY
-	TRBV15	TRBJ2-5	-	ATQEIGAQY
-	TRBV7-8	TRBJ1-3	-	ASSLSGSGNTIY
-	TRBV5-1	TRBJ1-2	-	ASSLGPTDSYGYT
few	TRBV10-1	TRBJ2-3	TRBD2	ASSESGSGVSDTQY
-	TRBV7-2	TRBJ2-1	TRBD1	ASSARQGLTSSYNEQF
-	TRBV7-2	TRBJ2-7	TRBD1	ASSWDRALTYEQY
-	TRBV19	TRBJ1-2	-	ASSIGGRVYGYT
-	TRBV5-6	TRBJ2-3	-	ASSFSGVIDTQY
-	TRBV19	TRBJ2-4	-	ASSIEWAGSKIAKNIQY
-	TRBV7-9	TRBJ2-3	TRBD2	ATIPGGSTDTQY